These 5 T cell receptor beta chains originate from one sample sequenced in a study of tumor-infiltrating lymphocytes in localized non-small cell lung cancer. This table comes from immunoSEQ multiplex PCR, and its TCRdb copy is limited to in-frame clones, with some not included. Of some 8,100 clones listed, 79% are singletons. The sequencing input was uninvolved lung tissue not adjacent to the tumor. These receptors originate from a human donor with non-small cell lung cancer.

V gene TRBV9 combines with J gene TRBJ2-1; D possibly corresponds to TRBD1 (5 bases). CDR1 is SGDLS and CDR2 is YYNGEE in the germline V gene. With 2 bases removed from V and 14 bases from J, the gap between germline ends came to 17 bases. The CDR3 is made up of 13 amino acids. The CDR3 sequence is CASSVKSTEEKFF. CDR3 DNA: TGTGCCAGCAGCGTTAAATCGACAGAGGAAAAGTTCTTC.

J is TRBJ1-1 and V is TRBV20-1; D gene uncertain. V was cut by 4 bases and J by 11 bases, with 14 bases left in between. Germline CDR1 DFQATT, CDR2 SNEGSKA (reference sequence). CDR3 length equals 11 residues. The CDR3 loop is CSATRRVPAFF. For the CDR3, the DNA is TGCAGTGCTACGAGGCGGGTCCCCGCTTTCTTT.

The V and J genes are TRBV5-1 and TRBJ1-4; 7 bases map to TRBD1. J gave up 0 bases and V 4 bases, and 3 bases lay outside the gene matches. The CDR3 is 15 amino acids. CDR1 is SGHRS, CDR2 YFSETQ, per germline. The CDR3 reads CASSDQGATNEKLFF. CDR3 in DNA: TGCGCCAGCAGCGATCAGGGGGCAACTAATGAAAAACTGTTTTTT.

This clone appeared a single time. The J gene is TRBJ2-1, the V gene TRBV29-1, with 7 positions matching TRBD1. The J segment lost 2 bases and the V segment lost 5 bases, leaving 6 bases of the junction unmatched. CDR1 SQVTM and CDR2 ANQGSEA come from the germline V gene. The length of the CDR3 is 14 residues. CDR3 residues: CSVRDSFTYNEQFF. In DNA, the CDR3 is TGCAGCGTTCGGGACAGCTTCACCTACAATGAGCAGTTCTTC.

This chain uses TRBV2 with TRBJ2-7; weak D call: TRBD2 (7 bases). CDR1 and CDR2 (germline): SNHLY, FYNNEI. This CDR3 spans 15 amino acids. Trimming cost V 7 bases and J 0 bases, with 16 bases left between them. The CDR3 here is CASMGGRGNSYEQYF. The CDR3 nucleotides read TGTGCCAGCATGGGGGGGCGGGGTAACTCCTACGAGCAGTACTTC.